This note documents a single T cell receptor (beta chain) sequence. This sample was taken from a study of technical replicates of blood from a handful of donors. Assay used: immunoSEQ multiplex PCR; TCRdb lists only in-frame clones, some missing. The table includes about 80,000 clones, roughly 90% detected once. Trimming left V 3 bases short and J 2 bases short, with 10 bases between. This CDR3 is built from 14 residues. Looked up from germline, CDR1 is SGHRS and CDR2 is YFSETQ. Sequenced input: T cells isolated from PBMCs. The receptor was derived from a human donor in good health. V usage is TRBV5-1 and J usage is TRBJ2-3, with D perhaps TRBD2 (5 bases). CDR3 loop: CASSSLAFTDTQYF. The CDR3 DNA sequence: TGCGCCAGCAGCTCTCTAGCTTTCACAGATACGCAGTATTTT.